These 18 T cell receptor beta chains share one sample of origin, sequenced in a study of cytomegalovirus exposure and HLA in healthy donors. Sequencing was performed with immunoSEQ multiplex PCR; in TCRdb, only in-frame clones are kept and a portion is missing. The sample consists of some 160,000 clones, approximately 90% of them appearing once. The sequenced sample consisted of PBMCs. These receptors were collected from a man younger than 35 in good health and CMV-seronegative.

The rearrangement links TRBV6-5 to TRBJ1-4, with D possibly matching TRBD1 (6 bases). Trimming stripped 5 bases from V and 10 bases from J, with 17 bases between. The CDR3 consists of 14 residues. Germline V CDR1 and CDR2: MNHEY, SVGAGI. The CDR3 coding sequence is TGTGCCAGCAGTCCCCTCAAGGACAGATTAAAACTGTTTTTT. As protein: CASSPLKDRLKLFF.

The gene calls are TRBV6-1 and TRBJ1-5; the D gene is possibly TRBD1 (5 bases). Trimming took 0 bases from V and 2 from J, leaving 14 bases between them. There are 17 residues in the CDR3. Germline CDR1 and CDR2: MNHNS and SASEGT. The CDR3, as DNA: TGTGCCAGCAGTGAAGCGCTTGCCAGGGCTGGCAATCAGCCCCAGCATTTT. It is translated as CASSEALARAGNQPQHF.

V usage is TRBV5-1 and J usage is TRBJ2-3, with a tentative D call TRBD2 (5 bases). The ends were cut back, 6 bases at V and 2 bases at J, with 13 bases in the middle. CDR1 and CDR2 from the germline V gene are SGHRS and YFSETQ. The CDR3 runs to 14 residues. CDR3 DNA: TGCGCCAGCACTTTGGACTCATCCACAGATACGCAGTATTTT. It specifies CASTLDSSTDTQYF. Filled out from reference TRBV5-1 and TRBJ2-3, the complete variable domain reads KAGVTQTPRYLIKTRGQQVTLSCSPISGHRSVSWYQQTPGQGLQFLFEYFSETQRNKGNFPGRFSGRQFSNSRSEMNVSTLELGDSALYLCASTLDSSTDTQYFGPGTRLTVL.

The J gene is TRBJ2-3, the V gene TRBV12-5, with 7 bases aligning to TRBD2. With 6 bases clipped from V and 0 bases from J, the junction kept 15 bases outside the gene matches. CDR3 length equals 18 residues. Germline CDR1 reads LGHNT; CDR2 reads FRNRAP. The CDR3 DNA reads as TGTGCTAGTGGGGAAACTAGCGCCACACCATCTAGCACAGATACGCAGTATTTT. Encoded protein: CASGETSATPSSTDTQYF.

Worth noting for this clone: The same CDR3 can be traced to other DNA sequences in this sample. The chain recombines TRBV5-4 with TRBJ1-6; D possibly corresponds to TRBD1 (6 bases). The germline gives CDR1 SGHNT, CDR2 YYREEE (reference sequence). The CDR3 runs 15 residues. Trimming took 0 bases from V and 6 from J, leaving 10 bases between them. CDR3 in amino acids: CASSLAGGLNSPLHF. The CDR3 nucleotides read TGTGCCAGCAGCTTGGCCGGGGGGCTTAATTCACCCCTCCACTTT.

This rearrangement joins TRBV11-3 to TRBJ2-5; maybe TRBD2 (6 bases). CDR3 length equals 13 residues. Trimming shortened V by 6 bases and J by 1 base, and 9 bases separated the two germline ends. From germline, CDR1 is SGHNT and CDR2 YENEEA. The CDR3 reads CASRHGSQETQYF. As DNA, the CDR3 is TGTGCCAGCAGACACGGGAGCCAAGAGACCCAGTACTTC.

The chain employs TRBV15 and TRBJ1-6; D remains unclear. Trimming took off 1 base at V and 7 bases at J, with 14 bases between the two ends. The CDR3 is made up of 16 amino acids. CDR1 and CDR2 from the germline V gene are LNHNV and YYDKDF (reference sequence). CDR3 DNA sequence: TGTGCCACCAGCAGAGGAACGGCGGCCCCAAATTCACCCCTCCACTTT. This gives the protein CATSRGTAAPNSPLHF. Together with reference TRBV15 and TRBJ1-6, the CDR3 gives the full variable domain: DAMVIQNPRYQVTQFGKPVTLSCSQTLNHNVMYWYQQKSSQAPKLLFHYYDKDFNNEADTPDNFQSRRPNTSFCFLDIRSPGLGDTAMYLCATSRGTAAPNSPLHFGNGTRLTVT.

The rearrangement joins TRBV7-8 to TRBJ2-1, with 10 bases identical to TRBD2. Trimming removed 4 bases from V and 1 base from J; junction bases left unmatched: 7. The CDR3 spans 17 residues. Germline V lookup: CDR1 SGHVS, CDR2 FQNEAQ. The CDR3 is CASSSQGAGGSYNEQFF. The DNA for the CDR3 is TGTGCCAGCAGCTCCCAGGGAGCGGGGGGGTCCTACAATGAGCAGTTCTTC. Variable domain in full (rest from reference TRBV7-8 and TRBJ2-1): GAGVSQSPRYKVAKRGQDVALRCDPISGHVSLFWYQQALGQGPEFLTYFQNEAQLDKSGLPSDRFFAERPEGSVSTLKIQRTQQEDSAVYLCASSSQGAGGSYNEQFFGPGTRLTVL.

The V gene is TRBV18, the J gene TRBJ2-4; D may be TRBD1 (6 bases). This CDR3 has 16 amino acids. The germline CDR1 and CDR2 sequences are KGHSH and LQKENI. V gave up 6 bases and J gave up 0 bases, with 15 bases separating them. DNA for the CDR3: TGTGCCAGCTCGCAAGAGGGGGTATTAGCCAAAAACATTCAGTACTTC. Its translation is CASSQEGVLAKNIQYF.

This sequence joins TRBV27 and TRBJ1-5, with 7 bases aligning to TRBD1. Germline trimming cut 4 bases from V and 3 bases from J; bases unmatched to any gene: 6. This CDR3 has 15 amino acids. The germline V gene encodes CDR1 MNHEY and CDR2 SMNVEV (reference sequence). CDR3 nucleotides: TGTGCCAGCAGTTGCGGACAGGTAATCAATCAGCCCCAGCATTTT. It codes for CASSCGQVINQPQHF.

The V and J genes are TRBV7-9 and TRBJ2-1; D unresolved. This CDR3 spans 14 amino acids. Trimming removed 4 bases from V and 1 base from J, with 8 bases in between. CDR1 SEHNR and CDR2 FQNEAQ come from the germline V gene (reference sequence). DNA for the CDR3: TGTGCCAGCAGCTACCTAGGATCCTACAATGAGCAGTTCTTC. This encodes CASSYLGSYNEQFF.

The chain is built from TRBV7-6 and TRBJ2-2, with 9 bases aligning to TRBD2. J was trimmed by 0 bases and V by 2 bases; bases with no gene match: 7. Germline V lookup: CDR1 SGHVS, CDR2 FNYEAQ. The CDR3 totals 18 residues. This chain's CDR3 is CASSLFGSGGTNTGELFF. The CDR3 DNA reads TGTGCCAGCAGCTTATTCGGTAGCGGGGGAACGAACACCGGGGAGCTGTTTTTT.

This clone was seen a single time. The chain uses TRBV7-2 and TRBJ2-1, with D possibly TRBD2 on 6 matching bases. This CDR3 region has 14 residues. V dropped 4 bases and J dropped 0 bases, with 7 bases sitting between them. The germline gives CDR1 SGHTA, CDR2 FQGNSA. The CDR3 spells CASSSTSSYNEQFF. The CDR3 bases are TGTGCCAGCAGCTCGACTAGCTCCTACAATGAGCAGTTCTTC.

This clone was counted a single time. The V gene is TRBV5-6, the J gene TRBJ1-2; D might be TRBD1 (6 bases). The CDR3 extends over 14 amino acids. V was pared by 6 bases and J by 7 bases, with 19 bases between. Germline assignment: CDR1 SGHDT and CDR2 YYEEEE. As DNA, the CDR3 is TGTGCCAGCATCAAGGACACAGGGATTGGTGGCTACACCTTC. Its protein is CASIKDTGIGGYTF.

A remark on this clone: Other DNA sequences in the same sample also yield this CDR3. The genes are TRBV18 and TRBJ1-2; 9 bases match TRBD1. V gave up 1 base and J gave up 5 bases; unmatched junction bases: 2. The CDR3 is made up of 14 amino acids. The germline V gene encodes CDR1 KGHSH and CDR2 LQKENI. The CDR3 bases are TGTGCCAGCTCACCACAGGGACAGGGTTATGGCTACACCTTC. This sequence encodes CASSPQGQGYGYTF.

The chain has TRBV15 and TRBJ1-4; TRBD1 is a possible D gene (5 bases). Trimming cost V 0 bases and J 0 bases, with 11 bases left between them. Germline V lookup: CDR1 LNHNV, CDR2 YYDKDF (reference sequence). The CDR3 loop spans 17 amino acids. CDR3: CATSRDLPGATNEKLFF. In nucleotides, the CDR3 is TGTGCCACCAGCAGAGATTTACCGGGGGCAACTAATGAAAAACTGTTTTTT. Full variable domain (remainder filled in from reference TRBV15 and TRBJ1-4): DAMVIQNPRYQVTQFGKPVTLSCSQTLNHNVMYWYQQKSSQAPKLLFHYYDKDFNNEADTPDNFQSRRPNTSFCFLDIRSPGLGDTAMYLCATSRDLPGATNEKLFFGSGTQLSVL.

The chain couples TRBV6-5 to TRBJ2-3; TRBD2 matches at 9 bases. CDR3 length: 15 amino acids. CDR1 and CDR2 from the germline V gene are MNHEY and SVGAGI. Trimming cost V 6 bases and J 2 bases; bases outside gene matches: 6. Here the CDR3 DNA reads TGTGCCAGCAGGGGACTAGCCTCCAACACAGATACGCAGTATTTT. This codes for CASRGLASNTDTQYF.

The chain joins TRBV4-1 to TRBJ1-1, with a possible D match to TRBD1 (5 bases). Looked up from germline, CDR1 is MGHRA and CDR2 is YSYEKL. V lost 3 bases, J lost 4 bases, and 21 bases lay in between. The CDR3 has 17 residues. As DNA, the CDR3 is TGCGCCAGCAGCCATCGTCAGGGTCTGGTGCTTGGCACTGAAGCTTTCTTT. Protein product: CASSHRQGLVLGTEAFF.